This is a list of T cell receptor beta chains from one sample in a study of T-cell reconstitution after alpha-beta-depleted transplantation in children. MiXCR was run by TCRdb on the PCR reads, yielding one entry per CDR3 protein. The table shows about 540,000 distinct CDR3 sequences, with about a sixth occurring only once. Sequenced here: PBMCs from the stem cell graft donor, sampled from the stem cell graft. Receptors were obtained from a human donor who donated a stem cell graft to a child with acute lymphoblastic leukemia. Both conserved end residues are part of each CDR3. Each record gives: J gene, V gene, D gene, CDR3 protein. D genes are given only for firm matches.

>TRBJ2-2|TRBV12-3/TRBV12-4|NA
CATGFVGSGELFF
>TRBJ2-3|TRBV7-2|NA
CASSLARSGPDTQYF
>TRBJ2-1|TRBV6-5|TRBD1
CASSYLQGDNEQFF
>TRBJ1-1|TRBV7-8|NA
CASSLARHVRNTEAFF
>TRBJ2-1|TRBV12-3/TRBV12-4|NA
CASSLGEGTEQFF
>TRBJ1-4|TRBV7-8|NA
CASSYRTGTSNEKLFF
>TRBJ2-7|TRBV9|TRBD2
CASSVRLAGGPHEQYF
>TRBJ2-3|TRBV5-5|NA
CASSLTGVDTQYF
>TRBJ1-1|TRBV25-1|NA
CASSERRVNTEAFF
>TRBJ2-7|TRBV28|TRBD1
CSSRQGASEQYF
>TRBJ2-1|TRBV3-1|NA
CASSQVGRRGYNEQFF
>TRBJ2-5|TRBV14|NA
CASSQRWVDSRRETQYF
>TRBJ1-5|TRBV18|NA
CASSVGVTNQPQHF
>TRBJ2-1|TRBV24-1|NA
CATSDTRGGNEQFF
>TRBJ2-1|TRBV5-1|NA
CASSLVWDSYNEQFF
>TRBJ1-1|TRBV20-1|NA
CSAETTGITEAFF
>TRBJ1-3|TRBV9|TRBD1
CASSGEDRVGNTIYF
>TRBJ1-1|TRBV18|TRBD1
CASSPHPIGAGGTEAFF
>TRBJ2-3|TRBV7-9|TRBD2
CASSPGLAGGTQYF
>TRBJ1-2|TRBV29-1|NA
CSVDEGQSMRVYGYTF
>TRBJ1-2|TRBV6-5|TRBD1
CASSYSRWGQATDGYTF
>TRBJ2-1|TRBV5-1|NA
CASSFRRGDLGNPNQFF
>TRBJ1-5|TRBV5-1|TRBD1
CASSLEGGMNQPQHF
>TRBJ2-1|TRBV27|NA
CASHPRESYNEQFF
>TRBJ2-7|TRBV27|TRBD1
CASSLTPGGYYEQYF
>TRBJ1-1|TRBV10-1|TRBD1
CASRSHRGRDTEAFF
>TRBJ2-3|TRBV6-1|NA
CASMSDRRPADTQYF
>TRBJ1-5|TRBV20-1|TRBD1
CSQRGTGLNQPQHF